The sequence of this T cell receptor (beta chain) was determined in a study of T cell responses to AZD1222 COVID-19 vaccine. Looking at the study overall: Second doses were pooled across both intervals (about 4 or about 12 weeks).

On this clone: As yet, its antigen is unknown.

Study-wide results and limits: A mostly white British donor set with more females was recruited, and clonal diversity was possibly underestimated. There were vaccine-associated CD4 TCRs across spike, dominant at 160-218 and 743-854.

The CDR3 is 12 amino acids. Germline CDR1 is MDHEN and CDR2 is SYDVKM. Trimming cost V 6 bases and J 1 base, with 6 bases left between them. The data were produced by immunoSEQ multiplex PCR, yet TCRdb's version contains in-frame clones alone and is incomplete. The sample contains over 100,000 clones, more than 65% of which appear only once. This receptor was identified in an adult in good health. V and J are TRBV28 and TRBJ1-1, with D hard to call. The specimen comprised peripheral blood, sampled on day 0 of AZD1222 vaccination. CDR3 residues: CASRSKNTEAFF. Written as DNA, the CDR3 is TGTGCCAGCAGATCGAAGAACACTGAAGCTTTCTTT.